What follows are 28 T cell receptor beta chains derived from one specimen sequenced in a study of T-cell memory formation after mild COVID-19. A single record per CDR3 protein comes from TCRdb applying MiXCR to the 5' RACE reads. The repertoire has 400,000 to 500,000 distinct CDR3 sequences, 20% of them found once; the top ten carry roughly 8.4%. Sequencing used PBMCs or a T cell subset sorted from them (not recorded which). These receptors were collected from an adult woman who had mild COVID-19 (a few samples of this study predate the infection). Cell type and time point are not known.

The chain carries TRBV7-3 and TRBJ2-1; 8 positions match TRBD2. V lost 4 bases, J lost 4 bases, and 6 bases stayed unmatched. CDR3 length equals 15 residues. Germline V gene sequence: CDR1 SGHTA, CDR2 FQGTGA. The CDR3 loop reads CASSSTGLGYNEQFF. CDR3 bases: TGTGCCAGCAGCTCAACGGGACTAGGGTACAATGAGCAGTTCTTC.

The table lists this clonotype with a few counts. CDR3 sequence reads: CATSRDRGQNTEAFF. The CDR3 DNA reads as TGTGCCACCAGCAGAGACAGAGGACAGAACACTGAAGCTTTCTTT. This rearrangement joins TRBV15 to TRBJ1-1, with TRBD1 as a possible D gene (5 bases). V dropped 0 bases and J dropped 1 base, with 9 bases sitting between them. Germline V CDR1 and CDR2: LNHNV, YYDKDF (reference sequence). This CDR3 region has 15 residues.

CDR3 in amino acids: CASSPNRDRGYEQYF. DNA for the CDR3: TGCGCCAGCAGCCCGAACCGGGACAGGGGGTACGAGCAGTACTTC. The chain joins TRBV4-1 to TRBJ2-7; 11 bases are shared with TRBD1. The V gene end was trimmed by 4 bases and the J gene end by 4 bases; junction bases not matched to a gene: 6. CDR1 is MGHRA, CDR2 YSYEKL, per germline. The CDR3 sequence is 15 residues long.

The V and J genes are TRBV5-1 and TRBJ2-7, with TRBD1 matching over 8 bases. The CDR3 is 16 amino acids. With 3 bases clipped from V and 3 bases from J, the junction kept 11 bases outside the gene matches. CDR1 and CDR2 (germline): SGHRS, YFSETQ. The DNA for the CDR3 is TGCGCCAGCAGCTGGGGGGACAGGACAACTCACTACGAGCAGTACTTC. It specifies CASSWGDRTTHYEQYF.

The V call is TRBV30, the J call TRBJ1-2, with D hard to call. The germline V gene encodes CDR1 GTSNPN and CDR2 SVGIG (reference sequence). V lost 4 bases, J lost 7 bases, and 13 bases lay in between. This CDR3 comprises 12 residues. The CDR3 sequence is CAWKVQAGGYTF. CDR3 in DNA: TGTGCCTGGAAAGTCCAGGCTGGTGGCTACACCTTC.

This clonotype was observed a handful of times. The chain is built from TRBV3-1 and TRBJ2-7; the D gene is possibly TRBD1 (6 bases). The V gene's germline CDR1 is LGHDT and CDR2 YNNKEL (reference sequence). The CDR3 covers 14 residues. The V gene lost 5 bases and the J gene lost 2 bases, with 13 bases spanning the gap. The CDR3 spells CASSARDNTYEQYF. CDR3 DNA: TGTGCCAGCAGCGCCCGGGACAACACCTACGAGCAGTACTTC.

The V call is TRBV12-3 or TRBV12-4, the J call TRBJ1-4; D unresolved. CDR3 length equals 15 residues. V shed 2 bases and J shed 0 bases, with 7 bases lying between them. The CDR3 bases are TGTGCCAGCAGTTTATCCTTCGCAACTAATGAAAAACTGTTTTTT. Encoded protein: CASSLSFATNEKLFF.

Only a few counts were recorded for this clonotype. The J gene is TRBJ1-1, the V gene TRBV5-1, with a weak D call TRBD1 (5 bases). The germline CDR1 and CDR2 sequences are SGHRS and YFSETQ. The CDR3 is 15 residues long. The V end was cut by 3 bases, the J end by 0 bases, with 12 bases between. In DNA, the CDR3 is TGCGCCAGCAGCTGGGGGAGTGGCATGAACACTGAAGCTTTCTTT. Its translation: CASSWGSGMNTEAFF.

This clonotype was seen a few times. The V call is TRBV24-1, the J call TRBJ2-1, with no clear D. Between the trimmed V and J ends, which lost 8 bases and 5 bases, there was a span of 6 bases. This CDR3 region has 11 residues. The V gene's germline CDR1 is KGHDR and CDR2 SFDVKD. The CDR3 DNA follows: TGTGCCACCAAAAGAGACAATGAGCAGTTCTTC. It yields the protein CATKRDNEQFF.

This clonotype has a handful of counts. The genes are TRBV10-3 and TRBJ2-4; 10 nucleotides match TRBD1. This CDR3 spans 15 amino acids. The trim removed 4 bases at V and 3 bases at J, leaving 3 bases unmatched. Looked up from germline, CDR1 is ENHRY and CDR2 is SYGVKD. The CDR3 is CAISGTGGSKNIQYF. The CDR3 DNA reads as TGTGCCATCAGTGGGACAGGGGGAAGCAAAAACATTCAGTACTTC.

The rearrangement links TRBV20-1 to TRBJ2-7; tentative D call: TRBD1 (6 bases). V dropped 3 bases and J dropped 2 bases, with 14 bases sitting between them. Looked up from germline, CDR1 is DFQATT and CDR2 is SNEGSKA (reference sequence). This CDR3 is built from 14 residues. The CDR3 bases are TGCAGTGCTAGGGGGGCTAGAGTGGCCTACGAGCAGTACTTC. The encoded protein is CSARGARVAYEQYF.

The chain recombines TRBV11-2 with TRBJ2-7, with 7 bases lining up with TRBD1. V was pared by 5 bases and J by 3 bases, with 10 bases of the junction left unmatched. Germline CDR1 is SGHAT and CDR2 is FQNNGV. This CDR3 has 15 residues. The DNA for the CDR3 is TGTGCCAGCAGCCTCACAGACAGGGCCGACTACGAGCAGTACTTC. Amino acids: CASSLTDRADYEQYF.

Here the CDR3 reads CAISGQGDPGELFF. For the CDR3, the DNA is TGTGCCATCAGTGGCCAGGGGGACCCCGGGGAGCTGTTTTTT. The J gene is TRBJ2-2, the V gene TRBV10-3; 7 bases agree with TRBD1. The germline V gene encodes CDR1 ENHRY and CDR2 SYGVKD. Unmatched junction bases numbered 5, after V lost 4 bases and J lost 6 bases. This CDR3 is built from 14 residues.

This clonotype was seen a handful of times. The DNA of the CDR3 is TGTGCCAGCAGTTACTCGCGTCGAGGACAGGGGTCTTTGGAGCAGTACTTC. It encodes CASSYSRRGQGSLEQYF. The J gene is TRBJ2-7, the V gene TRBV6-2 or TRBV6-3; 9 bases fit TRBD1. Germline trimming cut 0 bases from V and 7 bases from J; bases unmatched to any gene: 13. The CDR3 sequence is 17 residues long. Germline V gives CDR1 MNHEY, CDR2 SVGEGT.

The count of this clonotype is one. One junction end does not reproduce the germline sequence, and a read error may be involved. CDR3 DNA: TGTGCCACCAGCGCGACGACTCAGCCCAAGCATTTT. Its translation: CATSATTQPKHF. The chain uses TRBV24-1 and TRBJ1-5; D not resolved. The CDR3 runs to 12 residues. The germline gives CDR1 KGHDR, CDR2 SFDVKD.

The table lists this clonotype with many counts. This chain joins TRBV12-3 or TRBV12-4 and TRBJ2-1; weak D call: TRBD2 (5 bases). This CDR3 region has 13 residues. The V end was cut by 5 bases, the J end by 4 bases, with 9 bases between. As DNA, the CDR3 is TGTGCCAGCAGTCTCCGGGATTACAATGAGCAGTTCTTC. This encodes CASSLRDYNEQFF.

The chain links TRBV5-5 to TRBJ2-5, with 12 nucleotides matching TRBD2. Germline CDR1 reads SGHKS; CDR2 reads YYEKEE (reference sequence). The junction had 6 bases not matched to a gene; V was cut back by 3 bases and J by 3 bases. The CDR3 runs to 16 residues. The CDR3: CASSSLAGGPKETQYF. CDR3 nucleotides: TGTGCCAGCAGCTCTCTAGCGGGGGGGCCCAAAGAGACCCAGTACTTC.

This clonotype was recorded only once. The rearrangement uses TRBV29-1 and TRBJ2-6, with D hard to call. This CDR3 region has 14 residues. CDR1 and CDR2 from the germline V gene are SQVTM and ANQGSEA. V shed 6 bases and J shed 1 base, with 10 bases lying between them. The CDR3 DNA is TGCAGCGTCCCCCAAGGGTCTGGGGCCAACGTCCTGACTTTC. Its protein product is CSVPQGSGANVLTF.

CDR3 sequence: CASSDQRLRRGYEQYF. CDR3 nucleotide sequence: TGTGCCAGCAGTGATCAGAGATTGAGGAGGGGCTACGAGCAGTACTTC. This rearrangement joins TRBV27 to TRBJ2-7; D possibly corresponds to TRBD2 (6 bases). Trimming took off 5 bases at V and 3 bases at J, with 20 bases between the two ends. This CDR3 is built from 16 residues. Germline V lookup: CDR1 MNHEY, CDR2 SMNVEV (reference sequence).

The chain is built from TRBV12-3 or TRBV12-4 and TRBJ2-2; tentatively, D is TRBD1 (5 bases). Trimming cost V 3 bases and J 7 bases, with 9 bases left between them. This CDR3 contains 13 residues. CDR3 nucleotide sequence: TGTGCCAGCAGTTTCGCAGGGATCGGGGAGCTGTTTTTT. Protein: CASSFAGIGELFF.

The chain combines TRBV6-5 with TRBJ2-3; 12 nucleotides align to TRBD2. The trim removed 6 bases at V and 9 bases at J, leaving 7 bases unmatched. This CDR3 has 14 amino acids. Germline V gene sequence: CDR1 MNHEY, CDR2 SVGAGI. This chain's CDR3 is CASSLAGGPGTQYF. The CDR3 region has the DNA TGTGCCAGCAGCCTAGCGGGAGGGCCGGGCACGCAGTATTTT.

This clonotype was counted a few times. This sequence joins TRBV4-1 and TRBJ1-2, with 8 nucleotides matching TRBD1. Looked up from germline, CDR1 is MGHRA and CDR2 is YSYEKL. This CDR3 contains 14 residues. The V gene end was trimmed by 1 base and the J gene end by 8 bases; junction bases not matched to a gene: 6. CDR3 protein: CASSQGTGTRGYTF. CDR3 DNA: TGCGCCAGCAGCCAAGGGACAGGGACGCGCGGCTACACCTTC.

V usage is TRBV3-1 and J usage is TRBJ1-5, with D unclear. The germline V gene has CDR1 LGHDT and CDR2 YNNKEL (reference sequence). The CDR3 spans 15 residues. With 0 bases removed from V and 2 bases from J, the gap between germline ends came to 8 bases. The CDR3: CASSQDGVRNQPQHF. CDR3 in DNA: TGTGCCAGCAGCCAAGATGGGGTTCGCAATCAGCCCCAGCATTTT.

This clonotype has only a few counts. The genes are TRBV6-5 and TRBJ1-1, with D unresolved. The CDR3 has 13 residues. V shed 0 bases and J shed 8 bases, with 10 bases lying between them. Germline V gene lookup returns CDR1 MNHEY and CDR2 SVGAGI. The CDR3 spells CASSYSWSTEAFF. CDR3 DNA: TGTGCCAGCAGTTACTCATGGTCGACGGAAGCTTTCTTT.

The J gene is TRBJ2-1, the V gene TRBV5-1, with 10 bases aligning to TRBD1. The V gene's germline CDR1 is SGHRS and CDR2 YFSETQ. This CDR3 is 15 amino acids long. Trimming at V came to 0 bases and at J to 8 bases, leaving 5 bases not matched to a gene. The CDR3 sequence: CASSLEGTGEDEQFF. The CDR3 DNA reads TGCGCCAGCAGCTTGGAGGGGACAGGGGAGGATGAGCAGTTCTTC.

The V call is TRBV24-1, the J call TRBJ2-3, with 7 bases lining up with TRBD2. Germline values: CDR1 KGHDR, CDR2 SFDVKD. This CDR3 is 16 amino acids long. The V segment lost 7 bases and the J segment 5 bases; nucleotides outside the gene matches: 14. The CDR3 nucleotides read TGTGCCACCAGCCCCAGGACTAGGAGGGCGAGAGATACGCAGTATTTT. It specifies CATSPRTRRARDTQYF.

The chain joins TRBV5-1 to TRBJ1-1; 10 nucleotides line up with TRBD1. The CDR3 covers 18 residues. Germline-derived CDR1 and CDR2 are SGHRS and YFSETQ. With 2 bases clipped from V and 6 bases from J, the junction kept 16 bases outside the gene matches. The CDR3 nucleotides are TGCGCCAGCAGCTTAAACCGGGACAGGGGCCGCCGGAGGTCTGAAGCTTTCTTT. It codes for CASSLNRDRGRRRSEAFF. Full variable domain (remainder filled in from reference TRBV5-1 and TRBJ1-1): KAGVTQTPRYLIKTRGQQVTLSCSPISGHRSVSWYQQTPGQGLQFLFEYFSETQRNKGNFPGRFSGRQFSNSRSEMNVSTLELGDSALYLCASSLNRDRGRRRSEAFFGQGTRLTVV.

This clonotype was seen repeatedly, ten times or more. V gene TRBV2 combines with J gene TRBJ2-2, with D uncertain. V lost 8 bases to trimming and J lost 3 bases, with 4 bases between them. Per the germline V gene, CDR1 is SNHLY and CDR2 is FYNNEI. CDR3 size: 11 residues. The CDR3 sequence: CASGHTGELFF. The CDR3 region has the DNA TGTGCCAGCGGGCACACCGGGGAGCTGTTTTTT.